This TCR beta chain was profiled in a study of blood T cell repertoires in COVID-19. Per the study methods: Nucleated cell number was recorded as an estimate derived from reference gene primer amplification. Profiled with immunoSEQ multiplex PCR; TCRdb holds only in-frame clones, not every one. V, J and clone size derive from that table, while D and trimming were established from the DNA sequence. The sample records some 190,000 clones, around 85% being singletons. Seattle cases were enrolled at active infection and followed longitudinally. This clone was counted between two and nine times. This sequence was found in a man older than 75 with COVID-19, enrolled during active disease. Source material: peripheral blood.

CDR3 amino acids: CASSYATGTGGGYTF. The CDR3 nucleotides are TGTGCCAGCAGTTACGCTACCGGGACAGGGGGTGGCTACACCTTC. The chain employs TRBV6-5 and TRBJ1-2; TRBD1 matches 11 bases. The J segment lost 7 bases and the V segment lost 2 bases, leaving 6 bases of the junction unmatched. The CDR3 runs 15 residues. The germline CDR1 and CDR2 sequences are MNHEY and SVGAGI.